This T cell receptor (beta chain) originates from a study of T cells in Graves' hyperthyroidism and ophthalmopathy. Concerning this clonotype itself: What it recognizes is unknown.

Researchers took RNA transcripts and amplified the TCR beta CDR3 regions from them. The primer set for the first-round RT-PCR of the TCR CDR3 was HTBI. MiXCR was run by TCRdb on the multiplex PCR reads, yielding one entry per CDR3 protein. The profile covers about 520,000 distinct CDR3 sequences, with around 24% appearing a single time and 11% taken by the ten largest. Findings and caveats of the study: Separation of ophthalmopathy from stable hyperthyroidism was achieved by a 13 V-J model. The blood repertoire included most of the expanded thyroid clonotypes above 0.001. Ophthalmopathy was model-predicted a median around 6.1 months pre-onset.

V trimming: 0 bases; J trimming: 4 bases; junction bases outside the gene matches: 5. Germline CDR1 DFQATT, CDR2 SNEGSKA (reference sequence). The CDR3 extends over 14 amino acids. The source of this sequence is a woman aged 25-40 years with Graves' ophthalmopathy. Sequenced material: blood. V gene TRBV20-1 combines with J gene TRBJ2-5; the match to TRBD1 covers 7 bases. The CDR3 loop is CSAREKGAGETQYF. The CDR3 nucleotides are TGCAGTGCTAGAGAGAAGGGGGCCGGAGAGACCCAGTACTTC.